The 27 T cell receptor beta chains listed next were all sequenced from one sample in a study of cytomegalovirus exposure and HLA in healthy donors. PCR involved 60 Vbeta and 13 Jbeta primers. Here immunoSEQ multiplex PCR was the method, and the copy in TCRdb shows in-frame clones only, minus some. The repertoire holds about 96,000 clones, with 60% to 75% as singletons. Material: PBMCs. These receptors were taken from a female donor in good health and CMV-seropositive.

The chain is built from TRBV2 and TRBJ1-5; a weak D match, TRBD1 (5 bases). The CDR3 length is 16 residues. The germline V gene has CDR1 SNHLY and CDR2 FYNNEI. Trimming removed 3 bases at V and 0 bases at J, with 12 bases between. CDR3 residues: CASSDSPGYSNQPQHF. CDR3 coding DNA: TGTGCCAGCAGTGATTCACCAGGGTATAGCAATCAGCCCCAGCATTTT. Supplemented by reference TRBV2 and TRBJ1-5, the full variable domain reads EPEVTQTPSHQVTQMGQEVILRCVPISNHLYFYWYRQILGQKVEFLVSFYNNEISEKSEIFDDQFSVERPDGSNFTLKIRSTKLEDSAMYFCASSDSPGYSNQPQHFGDGTRLSIL.

This chain uses TRBV7-9 with TRBJ1-6, with unresolved D. Germline V gene lookup returns CDR1 SEHNR and CDR2 FQNEAQ (reference sequence). Trimming stripped 3 bases from V and 12 bases from J, with 12 bases between. CDR3 length equals 13 residues. CDR3 in DNA: TGTGCCAGCAGCTTGGCAGGACTGGGACCCCTCCACTTT. It encodes CASSLAGLGPLHF.

The chain links TRBV9 to TRBJ2-3; D unresolved. CDR1 is SGDLS and CDR2 is YYNGEE in the germline V gene. The V gene lost 4 bases and the J gene lost 2 bases, with 5 bases spanning the gap. This CDR3 spans 12 amino acids. The CDR3 DNA reads as TGTGCCAGCAGCCTTAACACAGATACGCAGTATTTT. Translated: CASSLNTDTQYF.

The CDR3 bases are TGTGCCAGCAGCGCCCCCTTGGGGACTAGCCCGTCTGGAGCCGGGGAGCTGTTTTTT. Its translation is CASSAPLGTSPSGAGELFF. This chain uses TRBV9 with TRBJ2-2; 9 bases are a match to TRBD2. This CDR3 is built from 19 residues. V gave up 3 bases and J gave up 6 bases; unmatched junction bases: 18. Germline lookup yields CDR1 SGDLS and CDR2 YYNGEE.

This clone was seen only a few times. This chain connects TRBV4-3 to TRBJ1-2; 8 bases line up with TRBD1. Germline assignment: CDR1 LGHNA and CDR2 YSLEER. The CDR3 contains 14 residues. V was pared by 0 bases and J by 8 bases, with 5 bases of the junction left unmatched. The CDR3 DNA is TGCGCCAGCAGCCAAGATCAGGGGGCGCGGGGCTACACCTTC. It is translated as CASSQDQGARGYTF.

V gene TRBV6-6 combines with J gene TRBJ1-5; TRBD1 agrees at 8 bases. The V gene's germline CDR1 is MNHNY and CDR2 SVGAGI (reference sequence). V lost 5 bases and J lost 8; bases outside the gene matches: 11. There are 15 residues in the CDR3. The CDR3 nucleotides read TGTGCCAGCAGTCACCCCGGACAGGGTGGAGAGCCCCAGCATTTT. Protein product: CASSHPGQGGEPQHF.

This sequence joins TRBV10-3 and TRBJ2-3; perhaps TRBD2 as D (6 bases). Germline V CDR1 and CDR2: ENHRY, SYGVKD. V lost 0 bases and J 2 bases, leaving 12 bases between the germline ends. There are 16 residues in the CDR3. The CDR3 here is CAISESVAAFTDTQYF. The CDR3 DNA follows: TGTGCCATCAGTGAGTCGGTAGCGGCGTTCACAGATACGCAGTATTTT.

The V call is TRBV6-4, the J call TRBJ1-2; 7 bases map to TRBD1. Trimming at V came to 5 bases and at J to 4 bases, leaving 7 bases not matched to a gene. This CDR3 region has 14 residues. Germline lookup yields CDR1 MRHNA and CDR2 SNTAGT. CDR3 in amino acids: CASSSRQGSYGYTF. The CDR3, as DNA: TGTGCCAGCAGTTCACGACAGGGCTCCTATGGCTACACCTTC.

The rearrangement uses TRBV2 and TRBJ2-5; 8 nucleotides line up with TRBD1. This CDR3 contains 15 residues. V lost 7 bases to trimming and J lost 4 bases; unmatched junction nucleotides: 11. Germline V gene sequence: CDR1 SNHLY, CDR2 FYNNEI. DNA of the CDR3: TGTGCCAGCACCGGACGGAGACAGGGGTTAGAGACCCAGTACTTC. Translated: CASTGRRQGLETQYF.

The CDR3 here is CASSRITGGRGSGANVLTF. CDR3 sequence (DNA): TGCGCCAGCAGCAGAATCACAGGGGGACGCGGCTCTGGGGCCAACGTCCTGACTTTC. V and J are TRBV4-1 and TRBJ2-6; 8 nucleotides match TRBD1. Trimming cost V 5 bases and J 0 bases; bases outside gene matches: 12. Germline V gives CDR1 MGHRA, CDR2 YSYEKL. The CDR3 runs to 19 residues.

The CDR3 nucleotides are TGTGCCAGCAGTCTAACTAGCGTCTTCTCCTACGAGCAGTACTTC. Translation: CASSLTSVFSYEQYF. V and J are TRBV6-5 and TRBJ2-7; TRBD2 agrees at 7 bases. V was pared by 5 bases and J by 0 bases, with 7 bases of the junction left unmatched. This CDR3 has 15 amino acids. Germline values: CDR1 MNHEY, CDR2 SVGAGI.

This clone was recorded once. The CDR3 loop reads CAWGGAPQLSEAFF. CDR3 coding DNA: TGTGCCTGGGGCGGGGCCCCCCAGTTATCGGAAGCTTTCTTT. The genes are TRBV30 and TRBJ1-1; perhaps TRBD1 as D (5 bases). CDR1 is GTSNPN, CDR2 SVGIG, per germline (reference sequence). Trimming left V 5 bases short and J 8 bases short, with 21 bases between. CDR3 length: 14 amino acids.

This chain joins TRBV10-3 and TRBJ1-1, with 11 bases fitting TRBD1. Germline V lookup: CDR1 ENHRY, CDR2 SYGVKD. The CDR3 covers 18 residues. After removal of 3 bases from V and 0 bases from J, the junction contained 9 bases not matched to a gene. CDR3 bases: TGTGCCATCAGTGACTATGGGACAGGGGGTCTCATGAACACTGAAGCTTTCTTT. Its translation is CAISDYGTGGLMNTEAFF.

This clone has a handful of counts. The chain is built from TRBV4-2 and TRBJ2-2, with 8 bases matching TRBD1. The junction had 10 bases not matched to a gene; V was cut back by 4 bases and J by 6 bases. The germline gives CDR1 LGHNA, CDR2 YNFKEQ. This CDR3 region has 16 residues. The CDR3 loop is CASSPGQVSFAGELFF. The CDR3 region has the DNA TGTGCCAGCAGCCCGGGACAGGTATCCTTTGCCGGGGAGCTGTTTTTT.

The V and J genes are TRBV19 and TRBJ1-1, with TRBD1 as a possible D gene (6 bases). This CDR3 region has 13 residues. In germline, CDR1 is LNHDA, CDR2 SQIVND (reference sequence). Trimming cost V 6 bases and J 1 base, with 9 bases left between them. The CDR3 loop reads CASSPGQNTEAFF. CDR3 DNA sequence: TGTGCCAGTAGCCCGGGACAGAACACTGAAGCTTTCTTT.

The chain couples TRBV6-1 to TRBJ2-7; D remains unclear. Trimming removed 6 bases at V and 2 bases at J, with 17 bases between. Germline values: CDR1 MNHNS, CDR2 SASEGT. The CDR3 loop spans 15 amino acids. The CDR3: CASSDGESVAYEQYF. The CDR3 DNA follows: TGTGCCAGCAGCGATGGTGAGTCTGTCGCCTACGAGCAGTACTTC.

This clone was detected only once. The V and J genes are TRBV18 and TRBJ2-3; D unresolved. This CDR3 has 13 residues. The germline V and J ends were trimmed by 2 bases and 4 bases, with 7 bases remaining between them. Germline V CDR1 and CDR2: KGHSH, LQKENI. The CDR3, as DNA: TGTGCCAGCTCACCATTTGGAGCAGATACGCAGTATTTT. Its protein is CASSPFGADTQYF.

This clone was detected a few times. The chain couples TRBV6-1 to TRBJ2-1; 9 bases match TRBD2. V lost 6 bases, J lost 5 bases, and 8 bases stayed unmatched. The V gene's germline CDR1 is MNHNS and CDR2 SASEGT. This CDR3 is 15 amino acids long. In DNA, the CDR3 is TGTGCCAGCAGCGTTTTAGCGGGAGCTAACAATGAGCAGTTCTTC. This codes for CASSVLAGANNEQFF.

This clone was found once. The rearrangement links TRBV7-9 to TRBJ1-2, with D possibly matching TRBD1 (5 bases). V was pared by 3 bases and J by 5 bases, with 10 bases between. The CDR3 spans 13 residues. Germline-derived CDR1 and CDR2 are SEHNR and FQNEAQ (reference sequence). This CDR3 reads CASSFGRGYGYTF. CDR3 in DNA: TGTGCCAGCAGCTTTGGTAGGGGTTATGGCTACACCTTC.

This clone appeared a few times. The chain uses TRBV7-2 and TRBJ2-3, with TRBD2 matching 7 bases. V lost 3 bases and J lost 0; bases outside the gene matches: 3. Germline values: CDR1 SGHTA, CDR2 FQGNSA. The CDR3 contains 15 residues. DNA of the CDR3: TGTGCCAGCAGCTTGGGTAGCGGGAGCACAGATACGCAGTATTTT. This gives the protein CASSLGSGSTDTQYF.

This chain connects TRBV4-1 to TRBJ2-1; 11 nucleotides line up with TRBD2. Germline CDR1 reads MGHRA; CDR2 reads YSYEKL. The CDR3 is made up of 18 amino acids. After removal of 0 bases from V and 0 bases from J, the junction contained 4 bases not matched to a gene. The CDR3: CASSQDGGLAASYNEQFF. The CDR3 nucleotides are TGCGCCAGCAGCCAAGATGGGGGACTAGCGGCCTCCTACAATGAGCAGTTCTTC.

The genes are TRBV2 and TRBJ1-6; no clear D gene. This CDR3 is 15 amino acids long. Germline CDR1 is SNHLY and CDR2 is FYNNEI. Between the trimmed V and J ends, which lost 2 bases and 1 base, there was a span of 6 bases. The CDR3 coding sequence is TGTGCCAGCAGTGAAAGAGGGTCCTATAATTCACCCCTCCACTTT. Translation: CASSERGSYNSPLHF.

The chain links TRBV2 to TRBJ2-7; possible D gene TRBD1, 6 bases. Germline V gene data show CDR1 as SNHLY and CDR2 as FYNNEI. The CDR3 sequence is 10 residues long. Trimming cost V 6 bases and J 7 bases, with 7 bases left between them. The CDR3 here is CASRRGEQYF. The CDR3 DNA follows: TGTGCCAGCAGGAGGGGGGAGCAGTACTTC.

The J gene is TRBJ1-1, the V gene TRBV7-9, with a tentative D call TRBD1 (6 bases). The V gene lost 1 base and the J gene lost 1 base, with 7 bases spanning the gap. This CDR3 comprises 14 residues. Germline V gives CDR1 SEHNR, CDR2 FQNEAQ (reference sequence). CDR3 nucleotide sequence: TGTGCCAGCAGCTTAGTGGGGGCGAACACTGAAGCTTTCTTT. Translated, it gives CASSLVGANTEAFF.

The V call is TRBV5-4, the J call TRBJ2-3; possibly TRBD1 for D (5 bases). The CDR3 contains 16 residues. Germline assignment: CDR1 SGHNT and CDR2 YYREEE (reference sequence). Deletions cut 1 base from V and 4 bases from J, with 16 bases between. CDR3 nucleotides: TGTGCCAGCAGCTTGCGTGACAGTCAGGTAGCAGATACGCAGTATTTT. Its translation is CASSLRDSQVADTQYF.

Here the CDR3 reads CASSQDPGLNSPLHF. For the CDR3, the DNA is TGCGCCAGCAGCCAAGATCCCGGGTTGAATTCACCCCTCCACTTT. The chain links TRBV4-1 to TRBJ1-6; D is unresolved. The CDR3 consists of 15 residues. The V gene lost 0 bases and the J gene lost 7 bases, with 10 bases spanning the gap. Germline CDR1 is MGHRA and CDR2 is YSYEKL.

The V gene is TRBV28, the J gene TRBJ1-1, with D uncertain. V shed 6 bases and J shed 0 bases, with 20 bases lying between them. This CDR3 comprises 17 residues. Germline lookup yields CDR1 MDHEN and CDR2 SYDVKM. The CDR3 reads CASRVPGSPRMNTEAFF. For the CDR3, the DNA is TGTGCCAGCAGGGTGCCCGGGAGCCCCCGCATGAACACTGAAGCTTTCTTT.